Listed below are T cell receptor beta chains from one sample, sequenced in a study of breast tumors, draining lymph nodes, adjacent tissues. Each CDR3 protein is one row after TCRdb ran MiXCR on the multiplex PCR reads. The sample lists about 31,000 distinct CDR3 sequences; approximately 63% were seen once. The sequencing input was breast tumor tissue. The receptors derive from a female donor with breast cancer. Some clones in this sample may be carry-over from other donors' samples. CDR3s include the opening cysteine and the closing phenylalanine or tryptophan. The order of the fields is J gene, V gene, CDR3 length, clone size, D gene, CDR3 DNA, CDR3 protein. D genes are given only for firm matches. The size of a clone is reported for some rows only, either as once, few or many, or as a class for expanded clones.

>TRBJ2-2|TRBV29-1|12|-|-
TGCAGCGTTGATAGCCCCACCGGGGAGCTGTTTTTT
CSVDSPTGELFF
>TRBJ1-2|TRBV20-1|14|many|-
TGCAGTGCTAGAGATTTGAGGTTTGGGTATGGCTACACCTTC
CSARDLRFGYGYTF
>TRBJ2-1|TRBV7-8|12|-|-
TGTGCCAGCAGCTTAGAGTGGGGAAAGCAGTTCTTC
CASSLEWGKQFF
>TRBJ2-1|TRBV2|15|-|-
TGTGCCAGCAGTGAAGCAGTTAGCTCCTACAATGAGCAGTTCTTC
CASSEAVSSYNEQFF
>TRBJ2-3|TRBV5-5|16|-|-
TGCGCCAGCAGCACTCCGACAGGGAGGGAGACAGATACGCAGTATTTT
CASSTPTGRETDTQYF
>TRBJ2-2|TRBV20-1|16|many|TRBD2
TGCAGTGCTAGAGACCGTAGCGGGGCAACCACCGGGGAGCTGTTTTTT
CSARDRSGATTGELFF
>TRBJ2-1|TRBV3-1|12|few|-
TGTGCCAGCAGCCAAGATCTTTATGAGCAGTTCTTC
CASSQDLYEQFF
>TRBJ2-3|TRBV24-1|17|medium-sized|TRBD1
TGTGCCACCAGTGATTCCCTTAGGGGGCTGAGCACAGATACGCAGTATTTT
CATSDSLRGLSTDTQYF
>TRBJ2-2|TRBV4-1|15|-|-
TGCGCCAGCAGCCAGTCCCCGGGGGCGGCCGGGGAGCTGTTTTTT
CASSQSPGAAGELFF
>TRBJ1-6|TRBV9|15|-|-
TGTGTCAGCAGCGTAGGTGGCAGTTCCCTTTCACCCCTCCACTTT
CVSSVGGSSLSPLHF
>TRBJ1-5|TRBV6-5|14|many|-
TGTGCCAGCAGTTACTCGCCAAGCAATCAGCCCCAGCATTTT
CASSYSPSNQPQHF
>TRBJ1-2|TRBV11-2|12|-|-
TGTGCCAGCAGCCCAGGGCGCTATGGCTACACCTTC
CASSPGRYGYTF
>TRBJ2-1|TRBV24-1|13|once|-
TGTGCCACCAGTGATAACCCCTTTGATGAGCAGTTCTTC
CATSDNPFDEQFF
>TRBJ2-7|TRBV15|13|-|-
TGTGCCACCAGCAGAGATGGAGCCTACGAGCAGTACTTC
CATSRDGAYEQYF
>TRBJ2-7|TRBV3-1|13|many|-
TGTGCCAGCAGCCAAGTTTACTCCTACGAGCAGTACTTC
CASSQVYSYEQYF
>TRBJ1-1|TRBV15|12|-|-
TGTGCCACCAGCTCTGACAGGACTGAAGCTTTCTTT
CATSSDRTEAFF
>TRBJ2-2|TRBV3-1|15|many|TRBD2
TGTGCCAGCAGCCGAGCGGGAGGTCCAACCGGGGAGCTGTTTTTT
CASSRAGGPTGELFF
>TRBJ1-1|TRBV6-5|19|many|-
TGTGCCAGCAGTTACTCGAGGAGTCGTCGGGGGCGGGAGAACACTGAAGCTTTCTTT
CASSYSRSRRGRENTEAFF
>TRBJ2-5|TRBV20-1|15|-|TRBD2
TGCAGTGCTAGGGAACTAGCGGCGTACCAAGAGACCCAGTACTTC
CSARELAAYQETQYF
>TRBJ1-6|TRBV20-1|13|few|TRBD1
TGCAGTGCTAGTTGGGACAGGGGGGGGCCCCTCCACTTT
CSASWDRGGPLHF
>TRBJ2-7|TRBV11-3|14|-|TRBD1
TGTGCCAGCAGCTTAGGGCAGGGGGTATACGAGCAGTACTTC
CASSLGQGVYEQYF
>TRBJ1-3|TRBV7-9|14|many|-
TGTGCCAGCAGCTCCACAGGGTATGGAAACACCATATATTTT
CASSSTGYGNTIYF
>TRBJ1-2|TRBV20-1|12|-|-
TGCAGTGCACCTAAACGGACGTATGGCTACACCTTC
CSAPKRTYGYTF
>TRBJ2-4|TRBV20-1|14|-|TRBD1
TGCAGTGCTACTCAACAGGGGGCGAGGAACACTCGGTACTTC
CSATQQGARNTRYF
>TRBJ1-2|TRBV29-1|13|-|-
TGCAGCGTTGCGGTCAGGGCAAACTATGGCTACACCTTC
CSVAVRANYGYTF
>TRBJ2-7|TRBV20-1|14|few|TRBD2
TGCAGTGCCTTTCTGCGGGAGAGCTCCTACGAGCAGTACTTC
CSAFLRESSYEQYF
>TRBJ2-3|TRBV10-3|11|-|-
TGTGCCATCGATTCCGGAGATACGCAGTATTTT
CAIDSGDTQYF
>TRBJ2-3|TRBV4-1|18|large|TRBD1
TGCGCCAGCAGCCAAGACCTCTGGGACAGGGCGAGCACAGATACGCAGTATTTT
CASSQDLWDRASTDTQYF
>TRBJ2-5|TRBV5-1|14|few|-
TGCGCCAGCAGCCCCCTCGGGCTAGGGGAGACCCAGTACTTC
CASSPLGLGETQYF
>TRBJ1-4|TRBV19|14|-|-
TGTGCCAGTACCAACAGGGCAACTAATGAAAAACTGTTTTTT
CASTNRATNEKLFF
>TRBJ2-2|TRBV5-4|22|-|-
-
CDSSFYICSARSGSGRAGELFF
>TRBJ1-1|TRBV5-1|14|-|TRBD1
TGCGCCAGCAGACCGGGACAGCAGAACACTGGAGCTTTCTTT
CASRPGQQNTGAFF
>TRBJ1-1|TRBV27|14|-|TRBD1
TGTGCCAGCAGTTTATGGGGACAGGGGACTGAAGCTTTCTTT
CASSLWGQGTEAFF
>TRBJ1-5|TRBV5-1|14|many|-
TGCGCCAGCAGCTCAGGGACAAATAATCAGCCCCAGCATTTT
CASSSGTNNQPQHF
>TRBJ1-3|TRBV24-1|15|-|-
TGTGCCACCAGTGATTTGCTCAGCTCTGGAAACACCATATATTTT
CATSDLLSSGNTIYF
>TRBJ2-3|TRBV7-2|13|many|-
TGTGCCAGCAGCTTAGTCTTTACAGATACGCAGTATTTT
CASSLVFTDTQYF
>TRBJ2-1|TRBV28|14|many|-
TGTGCCAGCAGTTTATCCGCCTCTCGCAATGAGCAGTTCTTC
CASSLSASRNEQFF
>TRBJ1-2|TRBV19|15|once|TRBD1
TGTGCCAGTAGTACTCCGGGACAGGGGAACTATGGCTACACCTTC
CASSTPGQGNYGYTF
>TRBJ2-5|TRBV24-1|14|once|TRBD1
TGTGCCACCAGTGATCCGACAGGGATGGAGACCCAGTACTTC
CATSDPTGMETQYF